Listed here is a single T cell receptor beta chain. The antigen it binds to is not known. No much larger clonotype is one base removed from it; base qualities were not supplied. This sample is part of a study of blood T cell repertoires in COVID-19 (dated by TCRdb to between 2020 and 2021). Broadly, across the study: Samples covering the acute and convalescent phases of COVID-19 were provided by collaborators in the United States, Italy and Spain. Nearly every sample came with metadata listing a de-identified subject ID, COVID-19 status, age in years and sex. Where available, HLA class I and class II types were taken from metadata supplied by the sample provider and were not determined by assay-based typing. The samples were drawn from two sources: the first 160 participants of the ongoing ImmuneRACE study, and some 1,300 subjects contributed by 6 global collaborators. The material from the prospective study consisted of cDNA or gDNA derived from T cells, B-cell-depleted T cells, or PBMCs. The dataset comprised deeply sampled blood TCRbeta repertoires from subjects exposed to, actively infected with, or recovered from COVID-19. The repertoires were released in a freely available public database intended as a resource for research on the immune response to SARS-CoV-2.

TCRbeta CDR3 regions were amplified from genomic DNA using the immunoSEQ Assay, a bias-controlled multiplex PCR. In the authors' own workflow: Within the assay, amplification of reference gene primers was used to estimate how many nucleated cells each sample contained. Sequence reads were collapsed and filtered to measure the absolute abundance of every unique TCRbeta CDR3 rearrangement. For each sample, productive Simpson clonality was calculated by taking the square root of Simpson's diversity index across productive rearrangements. Imported from immuneACCESS, the table was reduced by TCRdb to in-frame sequences with V and J called. These copies leave out some clones; in studies compared against another copy, an unresolved V gene accounts for under half, and the cause of the remainder is not known. V and J calls and clone size are those listed in that table; D and trimming were worked out from the DNA. In this sample the table shows about 340,000 clones, about 88% of which occur a single time. The ten largest account for 6% to 8.5% of the sample.

In Seattle, one collaborating source enrolled patients while the infection was active and tracked those patients longitudinally over the course of disease. Each collaborating institution followed its own protocols to collect whole blood in K2EDTA tubes. For TCRbeta analysis, collaborators shipped samples as frozen whole blood, isolated PBMCs, or DNA extracted from either of those sample types. Trimming accounts for 3 bases at V and 3 bases at J, while the number of junction bases matched to no gene is 9. The CDR3, from cysteine to phenylalanine, totals 17 residues. Left in the record is the CDR3 DNA by itself, 51 bases read in frame from the first base. Sequences SGHNT (CDR1) and YYREEE (CDR2) are obtained from the germline V gene (reference sequence). The study at large found these results: Clinical and demographic metadata were provided uncurated, with the amount varying by source and participant.

Sequencing was carried out using peripheral blood. The V and J genes are TRBV5-4 and TRBJ2-3; 11 bases in the middle match TRBD2. This TCR derives from a woman between 70 and 85 years old with COVID-19, enrolled during active disease. The CDR3 has the sequence CASSWRSGGAGTDTQYF. Read as DNA, the sequence is TGTGCCAGCAGCTGGCGTAGCGGGGGGGCCGGGACAGATACGCAGTATTTT.